This TCR beta chain was identified in a study of shared clonotypes between healthy human individuals. In the authors' methods: ImmunoSEQ output lacked quality scores and full-length reads, limiting matched filtering. Sequencing used immunoSEQ multiplex PCR; TCRdb keeps in-frame clones, though not all of them. That table furnishes V, J and clone size, whereas the DNA furnished D and trimming. The data show more than 500,000 clones, roughly 95% seen once. The sequence derives from a woman aged 25-40 years in good health. Source material: naive CD4+ T cells sorted from blood. Subset of the sample: CD45RA+ positively selected.

Written as DNA, the CDR3 is TGTGCCAGCAACCTAGCGGGAGGGTCCTACAATGAGCAGTTCTTC. Translation: CASNLAGGSYNEQFF. The genes are TRBV27 and TRBJ2-1; 12 bases fit TRBD2. V lost 7 bases to trimming and J lost 1 base; unmatched junction nucleotides: 2. Germline CDR1 MNHEY, CDR2 SMNVEV (reference sequence). The CDR3 has 15 amino acids.